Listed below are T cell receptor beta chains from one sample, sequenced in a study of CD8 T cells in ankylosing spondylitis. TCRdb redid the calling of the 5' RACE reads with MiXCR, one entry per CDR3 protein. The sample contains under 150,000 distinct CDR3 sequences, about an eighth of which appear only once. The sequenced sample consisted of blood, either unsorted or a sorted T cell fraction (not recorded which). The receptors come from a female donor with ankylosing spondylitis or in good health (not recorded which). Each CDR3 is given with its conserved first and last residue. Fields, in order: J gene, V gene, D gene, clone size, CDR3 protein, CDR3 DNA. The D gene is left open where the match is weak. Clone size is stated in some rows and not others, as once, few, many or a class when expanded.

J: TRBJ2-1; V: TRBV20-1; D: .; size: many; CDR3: CSARDGVSSYNEQFF; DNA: TGCAGTGCTAGAGATGGCGTGAGCTCCTACAATGAGCAGTTCTTC
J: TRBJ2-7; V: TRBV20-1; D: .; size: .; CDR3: CSARGAISDEQYF; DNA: TGCAGTGCTAGAGGGGCTATATCAGACGAGCAGTACTTC
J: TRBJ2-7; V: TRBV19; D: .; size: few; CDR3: CASSMRSDRGNHEQYF; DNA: TGTGCCAGTAGTATGAGGTCGGATCGGGGGAACCACGAGCAGTACTTC
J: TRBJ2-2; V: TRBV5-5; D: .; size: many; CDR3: CASSWGANTGELFF; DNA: TGTGCCAGCAGCTGGGGGGCGAACACCGGGGAGCTGTTTTTT
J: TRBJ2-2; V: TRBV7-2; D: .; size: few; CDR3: CASSTDGLNTGELFF; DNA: TGTGCCAGCAGCACGGACGGCCTAAACACCGGGGAGCTGTTTTTT
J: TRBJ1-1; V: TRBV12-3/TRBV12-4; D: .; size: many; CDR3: CASSYGGHRNTEAFF; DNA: TGTGCCAGCAGTTATGGGGGACACCGGAACACTGAAGCTTTCTTT
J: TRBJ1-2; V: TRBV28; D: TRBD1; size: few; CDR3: CASRRGHRYGYTF; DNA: TGTGCCAGCCGGAGGGGGCATCGGTATGGCTACACCTTC
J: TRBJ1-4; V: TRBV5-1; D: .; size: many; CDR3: CASSRDGRDEKLFF; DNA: TGCGCCAGCAGCCGGGATGGTCGGGATGAAAAACTGTTTTTT
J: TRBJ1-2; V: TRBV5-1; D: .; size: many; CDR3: CASSLARERDGYTF; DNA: TGCGCCAGCAGCTTGGCCCGGGAAAGGGATGGCTACACCTTC
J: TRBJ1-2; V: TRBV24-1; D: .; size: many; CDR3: CATSGGPAGLDYGYTF; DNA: TGTGCCACCAGTGGAGGGCCAGCCGGGCTAGACTATGGCTACACCTTC
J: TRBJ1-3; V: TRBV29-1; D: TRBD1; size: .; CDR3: CSVEDAPGQGGGNTIYF; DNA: TGCAGCGTTGAAGACGCTCCGGGACAGGGGGGAGGAAACACCATATATTTT
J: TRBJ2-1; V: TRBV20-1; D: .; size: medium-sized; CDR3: CSARDLGREYNEQFF; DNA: TGCAGTGCTAGAGATCTGGGGCGGGAATACAATGAGCAGTTCTTC
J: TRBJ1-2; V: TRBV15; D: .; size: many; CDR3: CATSRDRAGGGYGYTF; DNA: TGTGCCACCAGCAGAGATCGGGCAGGCGGGGGTTATGGCTACACCTTC
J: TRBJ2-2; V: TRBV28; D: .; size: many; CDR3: CATGTGELFF; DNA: TGTGCCACCGGGACCGGGGAGCTGTTTTTT
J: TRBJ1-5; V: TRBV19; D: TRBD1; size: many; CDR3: CASSRPGQGAGNQPQHF; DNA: TGTGCCAGTAGCAGACCGGGACAGGGGGCGGGCAATCAGCCCCAGCATTTT
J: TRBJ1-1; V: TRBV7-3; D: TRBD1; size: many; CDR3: CASSLRQGDTEAFF; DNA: TGTGCCAGCAGCTTAAGACAGGGAGACACTGAAGCTTTCTTT
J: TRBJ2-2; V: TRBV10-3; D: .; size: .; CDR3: CAILPGTGTGELFF; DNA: TGTGCCATCCTGCCCGGGACCGGCACCGGGGAGCTGTTTTTT
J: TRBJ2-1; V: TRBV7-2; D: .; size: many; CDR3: CASSLYPDNEQFF; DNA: TGTGCCAGCAGCTTATACCCAGACAATGAGCAGTTCTTC
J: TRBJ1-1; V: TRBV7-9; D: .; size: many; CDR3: CASSLRGTEAFF; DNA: TGTGCCAGCAGCTTAAGGGGCACTGAAGCTTTCTTT
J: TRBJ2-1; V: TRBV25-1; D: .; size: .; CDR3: CASSQTGAGYYNEQFF; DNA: TGTGCCAGCAGTCAAACGGGGGCCGGATACTACAATGAGCAGTTCTTC
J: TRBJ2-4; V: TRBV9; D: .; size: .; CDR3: CASSVKTGVDIQYF; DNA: TGTGCCAGCAGCGTAAAAACGGGAGTAGACATTCAGTACTTC
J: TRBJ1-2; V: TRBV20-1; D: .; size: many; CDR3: CSASRQIKYGYTF; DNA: TGCAGTGCCTCCCGGCAGATTAAGTATGGCTACACCTTC
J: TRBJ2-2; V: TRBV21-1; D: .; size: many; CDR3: CASSKAQVARTAWRGELTGELFF; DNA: TGTGCCAGCAGCAAAGCGCAAGTCGCCCGGACGGCTTGGAGGGGGGAACTGACCGGGGAGCTGTTTTTT
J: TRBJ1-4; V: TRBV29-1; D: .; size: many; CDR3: CSVNADTGNEKLFF; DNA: TGCAGCGTAAACGCAGACACAGGGAATGAAAAACTGTTTTTT
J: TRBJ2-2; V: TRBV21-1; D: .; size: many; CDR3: CASSRGTEAGELFF; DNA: TGTGCCAGCAGCCGCGGGACGGAAGCCGGGGAGCTGTTTTTT
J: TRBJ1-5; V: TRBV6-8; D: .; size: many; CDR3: CASKRYRGGNQPQHF; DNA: TGTGCCAGCAAAAGGTATCGGGGAGGGAATCAGCCCCAGCATTTT
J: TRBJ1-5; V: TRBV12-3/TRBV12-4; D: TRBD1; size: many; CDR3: CASMKTGGGQPQHF; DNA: TGTGCCAGCATGAAGACAGGGGGCGGCCAGCCCCAGCATTTT
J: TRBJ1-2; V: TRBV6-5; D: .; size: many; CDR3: CASSPDHYGYTF; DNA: TGTGCCAGCAGCCCGGACCACTATGGCTACACCTTC
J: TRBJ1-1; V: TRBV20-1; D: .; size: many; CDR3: CSGAGRWTEAFF; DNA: TGCAGTGGGGCCGGGAGGTGGACTGAAGCTTTCTTT
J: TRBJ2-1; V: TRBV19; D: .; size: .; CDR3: CASSNQRMNEQFF; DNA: TGTGCCAGTAGCAACCAAAGGATGAATGAGCAGTTCTTC
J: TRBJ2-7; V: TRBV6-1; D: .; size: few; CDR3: CASTNEQLDSYEQYF; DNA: TGTGCCAGCACGAACGAACAGTTGGACTCCTACGAGCAGTACTTC
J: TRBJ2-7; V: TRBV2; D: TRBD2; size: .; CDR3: CASTERESEQYF; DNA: TGTGCCAGCACCGAGCGGGAGAGCGAGCAGTACTTC
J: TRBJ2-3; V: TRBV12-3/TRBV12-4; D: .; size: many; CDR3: CASSHGRGLTDTQYF; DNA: TGTGCCAGCAGCCATGGTCGGGGGCTGACAGATACGCAGTATTTT
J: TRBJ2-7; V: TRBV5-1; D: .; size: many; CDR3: CASSLMGSQLYYEQYF; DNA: TGCGCCAGCAGCTTGATGGGGTCCCAGTTGTACTACGAGCAGTACTTC
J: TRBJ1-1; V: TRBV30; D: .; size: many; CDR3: CAWREREEAFF; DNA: TGTGCCTGGAGGGAAAGGGAAGAAGCTTTCTTT
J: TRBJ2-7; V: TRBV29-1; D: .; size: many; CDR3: CSVEDLPFEQYF; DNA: TGCAGCGTTGAAGATCTCCCGTTCGAGCAGTACTTC
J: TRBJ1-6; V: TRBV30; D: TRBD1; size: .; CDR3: CAWCMSRDRKGSPLHF; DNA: TGTGCCTGGTGCATGAGCCGGGACAGGAAGGGCTCACCCCTCCACTTT
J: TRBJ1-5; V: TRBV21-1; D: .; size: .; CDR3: CASSKVGSNQPQHF; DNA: TGTGCCAGCAGCAAAGTGGGCAGCAATCAGCCCCAGCATTTT
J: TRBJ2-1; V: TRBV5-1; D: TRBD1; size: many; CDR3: CASSLLGTGNNNEQFF; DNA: TGCGCCAGCAGTCTCCTCGGGACAGGAAATAACAATGAGCAGTTCTTC
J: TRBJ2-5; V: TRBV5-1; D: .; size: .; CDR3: CASSLRDIRGETQYF; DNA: TGCGCCAGCAGCCTACGGGACATCCGAGGAGAGACCCAGTACTTC
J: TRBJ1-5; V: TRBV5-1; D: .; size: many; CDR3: CASPFTGHQPINQPQHF; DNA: TGCGCCAGCCCCTTTACGGGACACCAACCTATCAATCAGCCCCAGCATTTT
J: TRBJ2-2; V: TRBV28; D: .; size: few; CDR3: CASSLSGQGLTGELFF; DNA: TGTGCCAGCAGTTTATCTGGACAGGGACTAACCGGGGAGCTGTTTTTT
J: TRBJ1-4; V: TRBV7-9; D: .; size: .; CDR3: CASSLRSLGVEKLFF; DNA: TGTGCCAGCAGCTTAAGATCCTTGGGGGTTGAAAAACTGTTTTTT
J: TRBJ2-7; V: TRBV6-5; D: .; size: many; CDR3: CASSYADEQYF; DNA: TGTGCCAGCAGTTACGCGGACGAGCAGTACTTC
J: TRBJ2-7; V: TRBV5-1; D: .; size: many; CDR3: CASSLVPGPYEQYF; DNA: TGCGCCAGCAGCTTGGTACCGGGCCCTTACGAGCAGTACTTC
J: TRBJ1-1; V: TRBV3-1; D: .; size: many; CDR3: CASSQVVRGEPEAFF; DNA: TGTGCCAGCAGCCAAGTCGTGAGGGGGGAGCCTGAAGCTTTCTTT
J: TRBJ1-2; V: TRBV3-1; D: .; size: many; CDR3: CASSQVTPESYTF; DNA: TGTGCCAGCAGCCAAGTGACGCCGGAGAGCTACACCTTC
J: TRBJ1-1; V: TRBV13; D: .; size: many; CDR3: CASSLPTEWTEAFF; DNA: TGTGCCAGCAGCTTACCCACAGAGTGGACTGAAGCTTTCTTT